This is a list of T cell receptor beta chains from one sample in a study of beta chain features in type 1 diabetes. The table came from immunoSEQ multiplex PCR; TCRdb's copy has only in-frame clones and leaves some out. This sample yields more than 250,000 clones, of which about 15% are seen a single time; less than 0.02% belongs to the top ten. Input material: naive CD4+ T cells from blood. These receptors were collected from a man younger than 35 with type 1 diabetes. The CDR3 runs from the conserved cysteine through the conserved F or W. D genes are given only for firm matches. Size is stated for part of the rows, as once, few or many counts, or as a class when the clone is expanded.

.	.	TRBJ2-4	TRBV28	TGTGCCAGCAGTTTGGTGGCAGGACTAGCCAAAAACATTCAGTACTTC	CASSLVAGLAKNIQYF
few	.	TRBJ2-3	TRBV6-1	TGTGCCAGCAGTGATTATGGCGGGCCCAGCACAGATACGCAGTATTTT	CASSDYGGPSTDTQYF
.	.	TRBJ2-4	TRBV6-5	TGTGCCAGCAGTACGGGAACCCTTAAAAACATTCAGTACTTC	CASSTGTLKNIQYF
few	.	TRBJ2-3	TRBV18	TGTGCCAGCTCACCCCCTAGTGCAGATACGCAGTATTTT	CASSPPSADTQYF
.	.	TRBJ2-3	TRBV10-1	TGCGCCAGCAGTGGTTATCGGGGGGCCGTGGATACGCAGTATTTT	CASSGYRGAVDTQYF
few	.	TRBJ1-3	TRBV14	TGTGCCAGCAGCCAAGAATCTCAGGTGCTCTCTGGAAACACCATATATTTT	CASSQESQVLSGNTIYF
.	.	TRBJ2-7	TRBV6-5	TGTGCCAGCAGTTACTGGGGGGTCGGGTTCTACGAGCAGTACTTC	CASSYWGVGFYEQYF
few	.	TRBJ1-2	TRBV5-6	TGTGCCAGCAGCTTGGCCTTTCAATGGCAGGCTAACTATGGCTACACCTTC	CASSLAFQWQANYGYTF
.	.	TRBJ2-5	TRBV2	TGTGCCAGCAAACAACCCCCTGCAATCCAAGAGACCCAGTACTTC	CASKQPPAIQETQYF
.	.	TRBJ2-7	TRBV7-8	TGTGCCAGCAGCTTAGCGAGCGTAGCACTTAGCTCCTACGAGCAGTACTTC	CASSLASVALSSYEQYF
.	.	TRBJ2-1	TRBV4-1	TGCGCCAGCAGCCGAGGGGGTTACAATGAGCAGTTCTTC	CASSRGGYNEQFF
few	TRBD2	TRBJ2-3	TRBV11-2	TGTGCCAGCAGCCCGGGGGGGGCGGTTAGCACAGATACGCAGTATTTT	CASSPGGAVSTDTQYF
.	.	TRBJ2-7	TRBV7-9	TGTGCCAGCAGCCCAACTAGCTTCGAGCAGTACTTC	CASSPTSFEQYF
few	TRBD2	TRBJ2-5	TRBV10-3	TGTGCCATCAGTGTTTCACCGGGACTAGCGGGTGGCAGGAGGACCCAGTACTTC	CAISVSPGLAGGRRTQYF
.	.	TRBJ2-3	TRBV5-4	TGTGCCAGCAGCCCACGAGGGCAGACTAGCACAGATACGCAGTATTTT	CASSPRGQTSTDTQYF
few	TRBD1	TRBJ2-1	TRBV29-1	TGCAGCGTTGAATGGACCGAGGAGGACAGGGTATTATCGTTCAGACCGAGAGAGCAGTTCTTC	CSVEWTEEDRVLSFRPREQFF
few	.	TRBJ1-4	TRBV7-9	TGTGCCAGCTCCATCCCAACTAATGAAAAACTGTTTTTT	CASSIPTNEKLFF
few	.	TRBJ2-2	TRBV9	TGTGCCAGCAGCGTAGTCGACAGGAACACCGGGGAGCTGTTTTTT	CASSVVDRNTGELFF
.	.	TRBJ2-5	TRBV5-4	TGTGCCAGCAGCTTTTCGAGGACATCCGGCGAGACCCAGTACTTC	CASSFSRTSGETQYF
.	.	TRBJ2-5	TRBV30	TGTGCCGGCGCGGGCCAAGAGACCCAGTACTTC	CAGAGQETQYF
few	.	TRBJ2-2	TRBV6-7	TGTGCCAGCAGTAACAGACTAGTTCCCGGGGAGCTGTTTTTT	CASSNRLVPGELFF
.	TRBD2	TRBJ2-5	TRBV7-2	TGTGCCAGCAGCTTAACTAGCGGGAGGGAGACCCAGTACTTC	CASSLTSGRETQYF
.	.	TRBJ2-5	TRBV28	TGTGCCAGCAGTCCATCTCGGACGGGCTCCGGGGAAACCCAGTACTTC	CASSPSRTGSGETQYF
.	.	TRBJ1-2	TRBV5-6	TGTGCCAGCAGCTTGGCGTTATATGGCTACACCTTC	CASSLALYGYTF
.	TRBD1	TRBJ2-7	TRBV4-3	TGCGCCAGCAGCCCTTGGACAGGGTCGTCCTACGAGCAGTACTTC	CASSPWTGSSYEQYF
.	.	TRBJ1-2	TRBV7-2	TGTGCCAGCAGCTTAGCCGGCAGGGAGGGTGGCTACACCTTC	CASSLAGREGGYTF
few	TRBD1	TRBJ2-4	TRBV19	TGTGCCAGTAGTCCCCGGGACAGAGCTAGAGGGAACATTCAGTACTTC	CASSPRDRARGNIQYF
few	.	TRBJ2-3	TRBV10-3	TGTGCCATCGGCCAGAGAGTGGGCGGGCACACAGATACGCAGTATTTT	CAIGQRVGGHTDTQYF
few	.	TRBJ1-5	TRBV5-1	TGCGCCAGCAGCACTGGACAGATCAATCAGCCCCAGCATTTT	CASSTGQINQPQHF
few	.	TRBJ2-5	TRBV6-5	TGTGCCAGCAGTTTCGAGAGTCTCCACGAGACCCAGTACTTC	CASSFESLHETQYF
.	.	TRBJ1-2	TRBV5-1	TGCGCCAGCAGCTGGGGCGGGGCGCGGGTCTATGGCTACACCTTC	CASSWGGARVYGYTF
.	.	TRBJ1-5	TRBV6-6	TGTGCCAGCAGTTACAGGGGAACTGGGCATTTT	CASSYRGTGHF
.	.	TRBJ1-1	TRBV20-1	TGCAGTGCGTGGAGTAGAGCTGAAGCTTTCTTT	CSAWSRAEAFF
.	.	TRBJ2-7	TRBV30	TGTGCCTGGAGTGTATCTTCCTACGAGCAGTACTTC	CAWSVSSYEQYF
.	TRBD1	TRBJ2-2	TRBV29-1	TGCAGCGTTTCCCTGGGGACAGACACCGGGGAGCTGTTTTTT	CSVSLGTDTGELFF
few	TRBD1	TRBJ1-6	TRBV11-2	TGTGCCAGCAGCAAACAGGGGGCCAGAAATTCACCCCTCCACTTT	CASSKQGARNSPLHF
.	.	TRBJ2-1	TRBV11-2	TGTGCCAGCAGCTTAGCACTATCCTCCTACAATGAGCAGTTCTTC	CASSLALSSYNEQFF
.	TRBD2	TRBJ2-1	TRBV15	TGTGCCACCAGCGAGACCTCGGGGACTAGCGGGATCAACAATGAGCAGTTCTTC	CATSETSGTSGINNEQFF
.	TRBD1	TRBJ2-1	TRBV28	TGTGCCAGCAGTTTTCCTACAGGGGCCAATGAGCAGTTCTTC	CASSFPTGANEQFF
few	TRBD2	TRBJ2-3	TRBV7-2	TGTGCCAGCAGCTTAAGACTAGCGGAAACGGATACGCAGTATTTT	CASSLRLAETDTQYF
.	.	TRBJ2-7	TRBV7-2	TGTGCCAGCAGCCTCGGGGTGGGGACCTACGAGCAGTACTTC	CASSLGVGTYEQYF
.	TRBD2	TRBJ2-5	TRBV5-8	TGTGCCAGCAGCTTGGCGGCTAGCGGGGGTGAGACCCAGTACTTC	CASSLAASGGETQYF
.	.	TRBJ2-7	TRBV18	TGTGCCAGCTCACCTAATCCCTGGGGCTTTTCCGAGCAGTACTTC	CASSPNPWGFSEQYF
.	TRBD1	TRBJ2-7	TRBV6-5	TGTGCCAGCAGTTACTCGAGACAGGGGGCCTCATACGAGCAGTACTTC	CASSYSRQGASYEQYF
once	.	TRBJ2-3	TRBV6-5	TGTGCCAGCAGTTACTGGTGGGGGCGCGGCACAGATACGCAGTATTTT	CASSYWWGRGTDTQYF
few	.	TRBJ2-3	TRBV19	TGTGCCAGTGACCGGGACTTCGGCACAGATACGCAGTATTTT	CASDRDFGTDTQYF
few	TRBD2	TRBJ2-5	TRBV28	TGTGCCAGCAGTGTAGCGGGAGGGAGGGCCCAGTACTTC	CASSVAGGRAQYF
few	TRBD1	TRBJ2-1	TRBV7-9	TGTGCCAGCAGATCTCCCGGGACAGGGGTCAATGAGCAGTTCTTC	CASRSPGTGVNEQFF
.	.	TRBJ1-2	TRBV29-1	TGCAGCGTTGTAACCGATGAAGTCAGGGTTGGCTATGGCTACACCTTC	CSVVTDEVRVGYGYTF